Listed below are T cell receptor beta chains from one sample, sequenced in a study of shared T cell receptors in the human thymus. TCRdb keeps only in-frame clones here, not all; method: immunoSEQ multiplex PCR. The sample lists hundreds of thousands of clones; around 87% were seen once. A further study also used this sample, focusing on human thymus T cells.

The material sequenced was thymocytes. Receptors originate from a boy under two years old with a congenital heart defect. Each CDR3 is given with its conserved first and last residue. A D gene is named only where the DNA matches it firmly. Size values are once, few and many counts, or a class for expanded clones, and some rows have none.

>-|-|TRBJ1-6|TRBV9
TGTGCCAGCAGCGCCCTCGACAGAAGCTCCTATAATTCACCCCTCCACTTT
CASSALDRSSYNSPLHF
>-|-|TRBJ2-1|TRBV11-2
TGTGCCAGCAGCCTTGGCAGACTTGGGGGCGATGAGCAGTTCTTC
CASSLGRLGGDEQFF
>-|-|TRBJ1-1|TRBV27
TGTGCCAGCAGGCAGGGAACTGAAGCTTTCTTT
CASRQGTEAFF
>-|once|TRBJ2-5|TRBV10-3
TGTGCCATCAGTGAATTGTCCAGGGGCCAAGAGACCCAGTACTTC
CAISELSRGQETQYF
>-|-|TRBJ2-2|TRBV4-1
TGCGCCAGCAGCCAAGTTCAGTTCAAGGGGCGACGGACCGGGGAGCTGTTTTTT
CASSQVQFKGRRTGELFF
>TRBD1|-|TRBJ1-4|TRBV19
TGTGCCAGTAGAGTTCGGACAGGGGCCGATGAAAAACTGTTTTTT
CASRVRTGADEKLFF
>-|-|TRBJ1-6|TRBV7-7
TGTGCTAGCAGCCTGGACAGATATTCACCCCTCCACTTT
CASSLDRYSPLHF
>-|-|TRBJ2-5|TRBV5-6
TGTGCCAGCAGCTTATTCAGGGGACCACGCCAAGAGACCCAGTACTTC
CASSLFRGPRQETQYF
>TRBD1|-|TRBJ2-7|TRBV4-1
TGCGCCAGCAGCCAAGATCTGGGGTCGGGACAGGGGGCCTCCGAGCAGTACTTC
CASSQDLGSGQGASEQYF
>-|-|TRBJ1-1|TRBV15
TGTGCCACCAGCAGAGAAACAAACAGGGTTGTTGGACTGAACACTGAAGCTTTCTTT
CATSRETNRVVGLNTEAFF
>-|-|TRBJ1-2|TRBV27
TGTGCCAGCAGTCCCTCGGGTCGAGGCGGCCCCATTAAATATGGCTACACCTTC
CASSPSGRGGPIKYGYTF
>TRBD1|-|TRBJ1-5|TRBV2
TGTGCCAGCAGTGAAGACAGGGGAAGCAATCAGCCCCAGCATTTT
CASSEDRGSNQPQHF
>TRBD1|-|TRBJ1-2|TRBV12-5
TGTGCTAGTGGTTTGGATTCGCCGGGACAGGGGTGGAATGGCTACACCTTC
CASGLDSPGQGWNGYTF
>TRBD2|-|TRBJ2-4|TRBV5-1
TGCGCCAGCAGCTTGTATAGCGGGGAACTAGCCAAAAACATTCAGTACTTC
CASSLYSGELAKNIQYF
>TRBD1|few|TRBJ2-3|TRBV5-6
TGTGCCAGCAGCACATTCCCGGGACAGGGGGCTGGGGGCACAGATACGCAGTATTTT
CASSTFPGQGAGGTDTQYF
>-|-|TRBJ1-6|TRBV5-8
TGTGCCAGCCCGACAGCCTATAATTCACCCCTCCACTTT
CASPTAYNSPLHF
>-|-|TRBJ2-1|TRBV6-6
TGTGCCAGCAGTGGCAGGGTTACGGTACACCATGAGCAGTTCTTC
CASSGRVTVHHEQFF
>TRBD1|-|TRBJ1-1|TRBV5-4
TGTGCCAGCAGCGACGTCCCGGGACAGGGGTTCCCTGAAGCTTTCTTT
CASSDVPGQGFPEAFF
>-|-|TRBJ1-5|TRBV6-1
TGTGCCAGCAGTGAAGCCGGGGGGGTTTACCGGGACTGGGGCAATCAGCCCCAGCATTTT
CASSEAGGVYRDWGNQPQHF
>TRBD1|-|TRBJ1-5|TRBV18
TGTGCCAGCTCACTAGCCGGGACAGAATATAGCAATCAGCCCCAGCATTTT
CASSLAGTEYSNQPQHF
>TRBD2|-|TRBJ2-3|TRBV6-5
TGTGCCAGCAGTTACCTACTAGCGGGGGGCACAGATACGCAGTATTTT
CASSYLLAGGTDTQYF
>TRBD1|-|TRBJ2-7|TRBV14
TGTGCCAGCAGCCAAGGAGGGACAGAGACCTACGAGCAGTACTTC
CASSQGGTETYEQYF
>-|-|TRBJ2-3|TRBV7-9
TGTGCCAGCAGCTTAGAGGGAGATATATTCCCGTCGTATTTT
CASSLEGDIFPSYF